A selection of T cell receptor beta chains follows, all from one sample in a study of technical replicates of blood from a few donors. Using immunoSEQ multiplex PCR, the repertoire was profiled, and TCRdb retains in-frame clones only, with some absent. This table holds 60,000 to 80,000 clones, 85% to 95% found once. Sequencing was performed on T cells isolated from PBMCs. The receptors were sampled from a human donor in good health. CDR3s include the opening cysteine and the closing phenylalanine or tryptophan. The D gene is left open where the match is weak. Clone size is shown for a subset of rows, as once, few, many or a class of expanded clone.

j_gene	v_gene	d_gene	abundance	CDR3nt	CDR3aa
TRBJ1-3	TRBV9	.	.	TGTGCCAGCAGCGCCACGGGGGTATATGCCGGAAACACCATATATTTT	CASSATGVYAGNTIYF
TRBJ1-1	TRBV7-9	.	.	TGTGCCAGCAGCTTTCAGGGTACTCCTTTCGAAGCTTTCTTT	CASSFQGTPFEAFF
TRBJ2-5	TRBV6-5	TRBD1	.	TGTGCCAGTTACAGGGGGATGGAAGAGACCCAGTACTTC	CASYRGMEETQYF
TRBJ1-2	TRBV18	.	.	TGTGCCAGCTCACCAGGAGGGAACTATGGCTACACCTTC	CASSPGGNYGYTF
TRBJ1-2	TRBV2	TRBD1	.	TGTGCCAGCAGCCCCCCTGGGACAGGTTCGTCGTATGGCTACACCTTC	CASSPPGTGSSYGYTF
TRBJ2-7	TRBV7-9	TRBD1	.	TGTGCCAGCAGCCAAAGCGACAGGGTAGGACCGTACGAGCAGTACTTC	CASSQSDRVGPYEQYF
TRBJ2-1	TRBV9	TRBD2	.	TGTGCCAGCAGCGAGGTGGGACTAGCGGGAGACAATGAGCAGTTCTTC	CASSEVGLAGDNEQFF
TRBJ2-7	TRBV7-7	TRBD1	.	TGTGCTAGCAGCCCAGGACAGGGGTATTCCTACGAGCAGTACTTC	CASSPGQGYSYEQYF
TRBJ1-1	TRBV6-5	.	.	TGTGCCAGCAGTTACAGGGGGAGCAGCACTGAAGCTTTCTTT	CASSYRGSSTEAFF
TRBJ1-2	TRBV19	.	.	TGTGCCAGTAGTACCGGGACTGGGACCTATGGCTACACCTTC	CASSTGTGTYGYTF
TRBJ1-1	TRBV7-9	.	.	TGTGCCAGCAGCCTACCACACACTGAAGCTTTCTTT	CASSLPHTEAFF
TRBJ2-7	TRBV2	TRBD1	.	TGTGCCAGCAGTGGATCCGGGACAGGGACCTACGAGCAGTACTTC	CASSGSGTGTYEQYF
TRBJ2-7	TRBV25-1	.	.	TGTGCCAGCAACACAGGGACCTACGAGCAGTACTTC	CASNTGTYEQYF
TRBJ1-2	TRBV6-1	.	once	TGTGCCAGCAGTTCGACAGGCACTTGGGATGGCTACACCTTC	CASSSTGTWDGYTF
TRBJ2-7	TRBV10-3	TRBD2	.	TGTGCCATCAAGTCAGCGGGAGAAGAGCAGTACTTC	CAIKSAGEEQYF
TRBJ2-2	TRBV11-2	TRBD2	.	TGTGCCAGCAGCCCGGGACTAGCGGGAGGAAAGGTCGGGGAGCTGTTTTTT	CASSPGLAGGKVGELFF
TRBJ2-7	TRBV13	TRBD2	.	TGTGCCAGCAGCGCAGCGGGAGGGGGCTCCTACGAGCAGTACTTC	CASSAAGGGSYEQYF
TRBJ2-3	TRBV7-2	TRBD2	.	TGTGCCAGCTCGGATCTACTCGCGGGAGTTGAGAATACGCAGTATTTT	CASSDLLAGVENTQYF
TRBJ2-1	TRBV13	TRBD1	.	TGTGCCAGCTCCAGGGGGAGCGATGAGCAGTTCTTC	CASSRGSDEQFF
TRBJ2-7	TRBV27	.	.	TGTGCCAGCAGTCCCGAGGAGCCGACTTACGAGCAGTACTTC	CASSPEEPTYEQYF
TRBJ2-1	TRBV7-2	.	.	TGTGCCAGCAGCTCCCTCAGAGGAAATGAGCAGTTCTTC	CASSSLRGNEQFF
TRBJ1-2	TRBV30	.	.	TGTGCCTGGAAAGGGCGGGATGGCTACACCTTC	CAWKGRDGYTF
TRBJ1-1	TRBV10-1	.	.	TGCGCCAGCAGTCCCCAGGTTGGAACTGAAGCTTTCTTT	CASSPQVGTEAFF
TRBJ2-3	TRBV7-9	.	.	TGTGCCAGCAGCTTTTCAGCGACAGATACGCAGTATTTT	CASSFSATDTQYF
TRBJ2-7	TRBV30	.	.	TGTGCCTGGGATTCCGGGAACTCCTACGAGCAGTACTTC	CAWDSGNSYEQYF
TRBJ2-1	TRBV5-6	.	.	TGTGCCAGCAGCCTGATCGGGGAAAATGAGCAGTTCTTC	CASSLIGENEQFF
TRBJ1-1	TRBV7-9	.	.	TGTGCCAGCAGCTTAGTGGAGGCGGCTTTCTTT	CASSLVEAAFF